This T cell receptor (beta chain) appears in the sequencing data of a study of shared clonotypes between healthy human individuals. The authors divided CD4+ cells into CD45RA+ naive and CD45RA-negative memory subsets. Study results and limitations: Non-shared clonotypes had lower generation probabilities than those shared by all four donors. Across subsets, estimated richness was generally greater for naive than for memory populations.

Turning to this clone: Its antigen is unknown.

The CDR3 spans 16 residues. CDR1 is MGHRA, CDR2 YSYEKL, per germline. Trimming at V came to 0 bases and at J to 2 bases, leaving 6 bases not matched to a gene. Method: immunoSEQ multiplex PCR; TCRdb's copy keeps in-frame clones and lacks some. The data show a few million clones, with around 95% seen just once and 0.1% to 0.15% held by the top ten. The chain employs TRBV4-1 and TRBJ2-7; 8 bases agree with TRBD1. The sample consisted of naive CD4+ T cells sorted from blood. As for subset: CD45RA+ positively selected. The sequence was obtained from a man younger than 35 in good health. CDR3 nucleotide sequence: TGCGCCAGCAGCCAAGAGGTCGGACAGGGACCCTACGAGCAGTACTTC. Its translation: CASSQEVGQGPYEQYF.